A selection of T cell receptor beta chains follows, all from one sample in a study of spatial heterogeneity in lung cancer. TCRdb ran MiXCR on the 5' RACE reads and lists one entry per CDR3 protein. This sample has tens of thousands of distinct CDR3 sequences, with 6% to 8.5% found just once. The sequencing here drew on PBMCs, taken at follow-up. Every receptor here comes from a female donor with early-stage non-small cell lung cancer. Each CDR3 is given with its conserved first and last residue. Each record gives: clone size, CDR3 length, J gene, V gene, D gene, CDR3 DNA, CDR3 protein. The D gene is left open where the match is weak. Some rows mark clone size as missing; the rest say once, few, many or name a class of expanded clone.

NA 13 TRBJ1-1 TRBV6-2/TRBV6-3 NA TGTGCCAGCAAGAACCAGTTGAACACTGAAGCTTTCTTT CASKNQLNTEAFF
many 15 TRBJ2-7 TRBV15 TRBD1 TGTGCCACCAGCGCTCGACAGGGGGCAGGGTACGAGCAGTACTTC CATSARQGAGYEQYF
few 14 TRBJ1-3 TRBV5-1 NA TGCGCCAGCAGTTCACAGGAGGGAGAAAACACCATATATTTT CASSSQEGENTIYF
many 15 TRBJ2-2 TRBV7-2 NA TGTGCCAGCAGCTTAGTCGGACCTCCCACCGGGGAGCTGTTTTTT CASSLVGPPTGELFF
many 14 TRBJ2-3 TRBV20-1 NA TGCAGTGCTAGAGAAAGCGGAGGCGCGCGCCTTCGGTATTTT CSARESGGARLRYF
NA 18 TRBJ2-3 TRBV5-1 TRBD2 TGCGCCAGCAGCTTCAATCCGACTAGCCAAACTAGCACAGATACGCAGTATTTT CASSFNPTSQTSTDTQYF
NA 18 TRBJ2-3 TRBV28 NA TGTGCCAGCAGGGGTCCCGTTGGCAGGGCGAATAGCACAGATACGCAGTATTTT CASRGPVGRANSTDTQYF
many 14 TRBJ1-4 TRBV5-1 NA TGCGCCAGCAGCGCCGGGGGACGAAATGAAAAACTGTTTTTT CASSAGGRNEKLFF
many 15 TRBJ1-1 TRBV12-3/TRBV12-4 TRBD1 TGTGCCAGCAGTTTGGACAGGCGGCAGAACACTGAAGCTTTCTTT CASSLDRRQNTEAFF
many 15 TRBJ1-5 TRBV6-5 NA TGTGCCAGCAGTTTTAGCCAAACAGGGAATCAGCCCCAGCATTTT CASSFSQTGNQPQHF
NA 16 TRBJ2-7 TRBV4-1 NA TGCGCCAGCAGCCAAGTTAGGGGACCAGCCTTTCTCGAGCAGTACTTC CASSQVRGPAFLEQYF
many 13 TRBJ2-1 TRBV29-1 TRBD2 TGCAGCGTTCGGGGGGGTCCCCAGAGTGAGCAGTTCTTC CSVRGGPQSEQFF